This T cell receptor (beta chain) was captured by sequencing in a study of identical twins. Study observations and caveats: Insertion counts were lower in abundant cord blood beta clonotypes, a trend that memory repertoires did not show.

This clonotype showed up just a few times. Its antigen is unidentified. The CDR3 sequence is 16 residues long. Germline CDR1 SGHRS, CDR2 YFSETQ. The J segment lost 5 bases and the V segment lost 4 bases, leaving 8 bases of the junction unmatched. In TCRdb, the 5' RACE reads were re-called with MiXCR into one record per CDR3 protein. The table shows around 280,000 distinct CDR3 sequences, with more than 6.5% occurring only once. Separately, the same data were catalogued under a study of yellow fever vaccine responses in identical twins. That paper notes: Twins' T cell vaccine responses reportedly looked partly convergent, partly personalized.

Sequencing input: memory (CD45RO+) T cells sorted from blood. The chain recombines TRBV5-1 with TRBJ2-5, with TRBD2 matching over 13 bases. This TCR came from a woman aged 18-29 years in good health. Here the CDR3 reads CASSSTSGGAWETQYF. In DNA form, the CDR3 reads TGCGCCAGCAGCAGTACTAGCGGGGGGGCTTGGGAGACCCAGTACTTC. The variable domain in full, with the rest retrieved from reference TRBV5-1 and TRBJ2-5, is KAGVTQTPRYLIKTRGQQVTLSCSPISGHRSVSWYQQTPGQGLQFLFEYFSETQRNKGNFPGRFSGRQFSNSRSEMNVSTLELGDSALYLCASSSTSGGAWETQYFGPGTRLLVL.